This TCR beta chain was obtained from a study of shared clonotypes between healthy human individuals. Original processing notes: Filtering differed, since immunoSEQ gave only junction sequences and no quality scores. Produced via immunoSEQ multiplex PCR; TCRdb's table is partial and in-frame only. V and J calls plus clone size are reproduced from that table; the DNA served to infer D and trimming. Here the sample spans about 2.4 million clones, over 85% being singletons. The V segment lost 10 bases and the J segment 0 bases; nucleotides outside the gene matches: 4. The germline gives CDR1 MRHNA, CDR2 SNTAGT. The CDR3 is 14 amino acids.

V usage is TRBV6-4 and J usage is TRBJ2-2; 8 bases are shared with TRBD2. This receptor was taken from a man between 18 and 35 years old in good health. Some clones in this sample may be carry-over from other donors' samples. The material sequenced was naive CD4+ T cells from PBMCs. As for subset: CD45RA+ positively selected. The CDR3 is CATRLASNTGELFF. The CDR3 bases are TGTGCCACTCGACTAGCGTCGAACACCGGGGAGCTGTTTTTT.